This TCR beta chain was recorded in a study of beta chain features in type 1 diabetes. Findings of the study overall: For Type 1 diabetes patients, all four CD4+ subsets carried TCRB CDR3s that were moderately but significantly shorter.

Germline values: CDR1 SGDLS, CDR2 YYNGEE. V lost 3 bases, J lost 8 bases, and 11 bases stayed unmatched. This CDR3 contains 15 residues. cDNA synthesis used the whole RNA isolate, giving expressed TCRB sequences. Here immunoSEQ multiplex PCR was the method, and the copy in TCRdb shows in-frame clones only, minus some. The sample shows roughly 240,000 clones, roughly 25% of them seen only once. Regarding this clone: Its antigen is not known.

Sample: naive CD4+ T cells from blood. The chain couples TRBV9 to TRBJ1-2; the match to TRBD1 covers 9 bases. This TCR came from a woman in her 30s with type 1 diabetes. DNA for the CDR3: TGTGCCAGCAGCGCCGATGGGGGACAGGGAACCGGCTACACCTTC. Protein product: CASSADGGQGTGYTF.